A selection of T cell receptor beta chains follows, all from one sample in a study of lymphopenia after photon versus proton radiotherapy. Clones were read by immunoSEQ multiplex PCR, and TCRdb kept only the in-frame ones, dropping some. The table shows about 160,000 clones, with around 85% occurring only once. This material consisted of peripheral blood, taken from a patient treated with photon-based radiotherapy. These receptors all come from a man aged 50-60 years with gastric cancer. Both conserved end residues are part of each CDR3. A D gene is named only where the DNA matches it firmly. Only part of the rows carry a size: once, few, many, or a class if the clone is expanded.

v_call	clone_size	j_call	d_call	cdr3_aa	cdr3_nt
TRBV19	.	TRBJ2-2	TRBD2	CASSPTGRDTGELFF	TGTGCCAGTAGTCCCACCGGGAGGGACACCGGGGAGCTGTTTTTT
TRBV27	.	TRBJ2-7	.	CASSLGAAGIYEQYF	TGTGCCAGCAGCCTCGGGGCGGCAGGTATCTACGAGCAGTACTTC
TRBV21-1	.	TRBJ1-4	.	CASIGKVCGVDNEKLFF	TGTGCCAGCATCGGAAAGGTTTGTGGGGTTGATAATGAAAAACTGTTTTTT
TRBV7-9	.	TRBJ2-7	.	CASSFPGSGEQYF	TGTGCCAGCAGCTTCCCAGGGTCGGGCGAGCAGTACTTC
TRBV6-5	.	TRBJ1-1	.	CASSFRASNTEAFF	TGTGCCAGCAGTTTCCGGGCCTCGAACACTGAAGCTTTCTTT
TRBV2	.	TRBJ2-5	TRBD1	CASSGTVGGQGATQYF	TGTGCCAGCAGTGGTACCGTGGGGGGACAGGGGGCGACCCAGTACTTC
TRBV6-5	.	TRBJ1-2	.	CASRDSLGGYTF	TGTGCCAGCAGAGACAGTTTGGGTGGCTACACCTTC
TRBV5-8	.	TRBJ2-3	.	CASSLHGAITDTQYF	TGTGCCAGCAGCCTGCATGGGGCCATCACAGATACGCAGTATTTT
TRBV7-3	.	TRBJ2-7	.	CASSLNPASLYEQYF	TGTGCCAGCAGCTTAAATCCAGCGTCGTTGTACGAGCAGTACTTC
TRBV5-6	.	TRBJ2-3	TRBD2	CASSLGGSGRAGDTQYF	TGTGCCAGCAGCCTAGGAGGAAGCGGGAGGGCCGGGGATACGCAGTATTTT
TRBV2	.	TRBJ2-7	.	CASSDPLDRPGGYEQYF	TGTGCCAGCAGTGACCCCTTGGACAGGCCGGGGGGTTACGAGCAGTACTTC
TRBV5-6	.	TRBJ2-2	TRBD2	CASSGTSGSVAGELFF	TGTGCCAGCAGCGGGACTAGCGGGAGTGTCGCCGGGGAGCTGTTTTTT
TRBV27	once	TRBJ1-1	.	CASSFGHWNTEAFF	TGTGCCAGCAGTTTTGGACACTGGAACACTGAAGCTTTCTTT
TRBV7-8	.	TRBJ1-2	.	CASSATDYNYGYTF	TGTGCCAGCAGCGCGACAGATTATAACTATGGCTACACCTTC